The 20 T cell receptor beta chains in this list originate from one sample, sequenced in a study of radiotherapy plus CTLA-4 blockade in lung cancer. This table comes from immunoSEQ multiplex PCR, and its TCRdb copy is limited to in-frame clones, with some not included. Among fewer than 100,000 clones listed, 70% to 85% were seen once. The sequencing here drew on peripheral blood, taken from a patient treated with radiotherapy plus ipilimumab. All receptors derive from a human donor with non-small cell lung cancer who had stable disease on radiotherapy plus ipilimumab.

The chain joins TRBV28 to TRBJ1-3; 7 bases are shared with TRBD1. Germline CDR1 and CDR2: MDHEN and SYDVKM. J lost 0 bases, V lost 3 bases, and 5 bases had no gene match. The CDR3 has 16 amino acids. CDR3 bases: TGTGCCAGCAGTTTCTTTGGGACAGCCTCTGGAAACACCATATATTTT. It is translated as CASSFFGTASGNTIYF.

This sequence joins TRBV29-1 and TRBJ2-4; no clear D. V lost 6 bases and J lost 0, with 12 bases in between. CDR1 is SQVTM and CDR2 is ANQGSEA in the germline V gene. The CDR3 contains 14 residues. The CDR3 DNA reads TGCAGCGTCCGAGAAGCGCTAGCCAAAAACATTCAGTACTTC. This translates into CSVREALAKNIQYF.

The chain uses TRBV28 and TRBJ2-3; possible D gene TRBD1, 5 bases. CDR1 MDHEN and CDR2 SYDVKM come from the germline V gene. CDR3 length: 16 residues. V lost 4 bases to trimming and J lost 2 bases, with 16 bases between them. The CDR3 sequence is CASSSSSTETTDTQYF. In DNA form, the CDR3 reads TGTGCCAGCAGTTCCAGTTCGACAGAGACCACAGATACGCAGTATTTT. The complete variable domain, with remaining parts taken from reference TRBV28 and TRBJ2-3, reads DVKVTQSSRYLVKRTGEKVFLECVQDMDHENMFWYRQDPGLGLRLIYFSYDVKMKEKGDIPEGYSVSREKKERFSLILESASTNQTSMYLCASSSSSTETTDTQYFGPGTRLTVL.

This chain joins TRBV6-5 and TRBJ1-1; D not certain. The germline CDR1 and CDR2 sequences are MNHEY and SVGAGI. V was shortened by 6 bases and J by 4 bases, with 12 bases between the two germline ends. This CDR3 region has 13 residues. DNA for the CDR3: TGTGCCAGCAGAGGCGGGAAACGCACTGAAGCTTTCTTT. Translation gives CASRGGKRTEAFF.

The rearrangement uses TRBV7-3 and TRBJ2-3, with 7 bases fitting TRBD1. Germline V gene sequence: CDR1 SGHTA, CDR2 FQGTGA. V shed 5 bases and J 2 bases; nucleotides not matched to a gene: 10. CDR3 length: 16 amino acids. The CDR3: CASSPIQGLSTDTQYF. The CDR3 region has the DNA TGTGCCAGCAGCCCCATACAGGGGCTATCCACAGATACGCAGTATTTT.

The V call is TRBV2, the J call TRBJ1-5; 8 nucleotides align to TRBD1. CDR1 and CDR2 from the germline V gene are SNHLY and FYNNEI. J lost 6 bases, V lost 8 bases, and 9 bases had no gene match. The CDR3 contains 14 residues. In DNA, the CDR3 is TGTGCCAGCTCAGAAGGACAGGGCAGTCAGCCCCAGCATTTT. It is translated as CASSEGQGSQPQHF.

This sequence joins TRBV27 and TRBJ1-4, with D perhaps matching TRBD1 (5 bases). The germline V gene has CDR1 MNHEY and CDR2 SMNVEV (reference sequence). The V end lost 5 bases, the J end lost 12 bases, and 13 bases lay between the germline ends. The CDR3 runs to 12 residues. The CDR3 loop reads CASSLGDSELFF. CDR3 sequence (DNA): TGTGCCAGCAGTCTAGGGGATTCGGAACTGTTTTTT.

V usage is TRBV28 and J usage is TRBJ2-5; the D gene is possibly TRBD1 (5 bases). This CDR3 contains 14 residues. Trimming took 7 bases from V and 5 from J, leaving 17 bases between them. CDR1 and CDR2 from the germline V gene are MDHEN and SYDVKM. The CDR3 coding sequence is TGTGCCAGCAAACAGGCTCCAGGCCCTGAGACCCAGTACTTC. This gives the protein CASKQAPGPETQYF.

The rearrangement joins TRBV30 to TRBJ1-1, with D perhaps matching TRBD1 (5 bases). CDR1 GTSNPN and CDR2 SVGIG come from the germline V gene (reference sequence). This CDR3 has 13 residues. The V end was cut by 2 bases, the J end by 1 base, with 8 bases between. The CDR3 DNA reads TGTGCCTGGAGTAAAGACAGGAACACTGAAGCTTTCTTT. This codes for CAWSKDRNTEAFF.

A single count supports this clone. The chain joins TRBV28 to TRBJ1-5; D is uncertain. CDR1 and CDR2 from the germline V gene are MDHEN and SYDVKM. The CDR3 runs 14 residues. V lost 7 bases and J 1 base, leaving 11 bases between the germline ends. In nucleotides, the CDR3 is TGTGCCAGCATAATTGGGCAGAGCAATCAGCCCCAGCATTTT. As protein: CASIIGQSNQPQHF. The full variable domain, its missing parts supplied by reference TRBV28 and TRBJ1-5, is DVKVTQSSRYLVKRTGEKVFLECVQDMDHENMFWYRQDPGLGLRLIYFSYDVKMKEKGDIPEGYSVSREKKERFSLILESASTNQTSMYLCASIIGQSNQPQHFGDGTRLSIL.

This clone was counted between two and nine times. V usage is TRBV19 and J usage is TRBJ2-7; 7 bases are a match to TRBD1. The length of the CDR3 is 14 residues. Losses at the gene ends were 6 bases for V and 2 bases for J; bases not matched to a gene: 7. The V gene's germline CDR1 is LNHDA and CDR2 SQIVND (reference sequence). Here the CDR3 reads CASSRTGTAYEQYF. CDR3 in DNA: TGTGCCAGTAGCCGAACCGGGACAGCCTACGAGCAGTACTTC.

This clone was seen just once. The chain joins TRBV6-5 to TRBJ1-3; no clear D gene. The germline V gene has CDR1 MNHEY and CDR2 SVGAGI. V was clipped by 6 bases and J by 1 base, with 7 bases between them. The CDR3 has 13 amino acids. For the CDR3, the DNA is TGTGCCAGCAGGCGACCGTCTGGAAACACCATATATTTT. Translation gives CASRRPSGNTIYF.

The J gene is TRBJ1-1, the V gene TRBV11-2, with 8 bases lining up with TRBD1. CDR3 length equals 15 residues. The V gene end was trimmed by 4 bases and the J gene end by 3 bases; junction bases not matched to a gene: 7. Germline V gene data show CDR1 as SGHAT and CDR2 as FQNNGV. CDR3 residues: CASSYGQGWDTEAFF. CDR3 nucleotides: TGTGCCAGCAGCTACGGACAGGGTTGGGACACTGAAGCTTTCTTT.

This chain uses TRBV5-1 with TRBJ2-7; 7 bases map to TRBD2. This CDR3 comprises 14 residues. Germline-derived CDR1 and CDR2 are SGHRS and YFSETQ. Trimming took 0 bases from V and 3 from J; bases not matched to a gene: 3. The CDR3 spells CASSLGLAIYEQYF. CDR3 nucleotides: TGCGCCAGCAGCTTGGGACTAGCAATCTACGAGCAGTACTTC.

The CDR3 is CASSMDYPYNEQFF. The CDR3 DNA sequence: TGCGCCAGCAGCATGGACTATCCCTACAATGAGCAGTTCTTC. This rearrangement joins TRBV5-1 to TRBJ2-1, with D maybe TRBD2 (6 bases). V was shortened by 4 bases and J by 2 bases, with 10 bases between the two germline ends. CDR3 length: 14 amino acids. Germline V gene data show CDR1 as SGHRS and CDR2 as YFSETQ.

This clone turned up a few times. The CDR3 nucleotides read TGTGCCAGCAGCCAAGGGGTAGCGGGGGATCCCACAGATACGCAGTATTTT. This gives the protein CASSQGVAGDPTDTQYF. V and J are TRBV6-4 and TRBJ2-3; 9 positions agree with TRBD2. V was clipped by 6 bases and J by 2 bases; unmatched bases: 12. The CDR3 loop spans 17 amino acids. Germline V gene lookup returns CDR1 MRHNA and CDR2 SNTAGT.

The rearrangement uses TRBV9 and TRBJ1-2; no firm D call. Trimming removed 0 bases at V and 5 bases at J, with 8 bases between. Germline V lookup: CDR1 SGDLS, CDR2 YYNGEE. There are 13 residues in the CDR3. The CDR3, as DNA: TGTGCCAGCAGCGTAGACCCCAGTTATGGCTACACCTTC. Translating gives CASSVDPSYGYTF.

The chain couples TRBV30 to TRBJ2-5; D possibly corresponds to TRBD2 (5 bases). This CDR3 comprises 16 residues. Germline loops: CDR1 GTSNPN, CDR2 SVGIG (reference sequence). V was trimmed by 0 bases and J by 1 base, leaving 15 bases between them. The CDR3 here is CAWSVEGGRVQETQYF. The DNA for the CDR3 is TGTGCCTGGAGTGTGGAAGGAGGTAGGGTCCAAGAGACCCAGTACTTC.

This clone was observed many times. V usage is TRBV9 and J usage is TRBJ2-7; 7 bases are shared with TRBD1. The V segment lost 4 bases and the J segment 7 bases; nucleotides outside the gene matches: 11. Germline V CDR1 and CDR2: SGDLS, YYNGEE. The CDR3 is made up of 14 amino acids. The CDR3 DNA follows: TGTGCCAGCAGCTTCTACGACAGGGACGGGGAGCAGTACTTC. Translation: CASSFYDRDGEQYF.

The V and J genes are TRBV6-4 and TRBJ2-2; D is perhaps TRBD2 (5 bases). CDR3 size: 14 residues. V was pared by 6 bases and J by 3 bases, with 11 bases between. The V gene's germline CDR1 is MRHNA and CDR2 SNTAGT. DNA for the CDR3: TGTGCCAGCAGCGCTGGACTTGACACCGGGGAGCTGTTTTTT. Its protein product is CASSAGLDTGELFF.